This entry lists 10 T cell receptor beta chains sequenced from one sample in a study of blood T cell repertoires in COVID-19. The repertoire was sequenced with immunoSEQ multiplex PCR; TCRdb's copy has only in-frame clones and lacks some. Altogether 130,000 to 150,000 clones are present, roughly 84% being singletons, with the ten largest covering around two fifths. Material for sequencing was peripheral blood. The source of these receptors is a human donor in a cohort sampled during active COVID-19.

This clone showed up just a few times. This rearrangement joins TRBV12-5 to TRBJ1-3; D ambiguous. CDR1 is LGHNT and CDR2 is FRNRAP in the germline V gene. The V end lost 1 base, the J end lost 10 bases, and 8 bases lay between the germline ends. The CDR3 length is 12 residues. The CDR3 protein is CASGLETGTIYF. CDR3 nucleotides: TGTGCTAGTGGTTTGGAGACGGGGACCATATATTTT. Full variable domain (outside the CDR3, taken from reference TRBV12-5 and TRBJ1-3): DARVTQTPRHKVTEMGQEVTMRCQPILGHNTVFWYRQTMMQGLELLAYFRNRAPLDDSGMPKDRFSAEMPDATLATLKIQPSEPRDSAVYFCASGLETGTIYFGEGSWLTVV.

The chain recombines TRBV28 with TRBJ1-6; 9 nucleotides align to TRBD1. The CDR3 sequence is 17 residues long. CDR1 and CDR2 from the germline V gene are MDHEN and SYDVKM. V shed 6 bases, J shed 5 bases, and the junction held 11 bases outside the gene matches. The chain's CDR3 is CASSHLKQGAHNSPLHF. Written as DNA, the CDR3 is TGTGCCAGCAGCCACCTAAAACAGGGGGCACATAATTCACCCCTCCACTTT.

This chain links TRBV3-1 (or the pseudogene TRBV3-2) with TRBJ1-3; D remains unclear. The V end was cut by 1 base, the J end by 12 bases, with 13 bases between. The CDR3 consists of 13 residues. Germline CDR1 reads LGHDT; CDR2 reads YNNKEL (reference sequence). CDR3 sequence (DNA): TGTGCCAGCAGCCAAGGCGCCACCGCTGGCATATATTTT. Residues: CASSQGATAGIYF.

The table lists this clone with a count of one. The chain employs TRBV10-3 and TRBJ1-3, with D possibly matching TRBD1 (6 bases). The CDR3 runs to 13 residues. Germline CDR1 reads ENHRY; CDR2 reads SYGVKD. V dropped 10 bases and J dropped 6 bases, with 16 bases sitting between them. The CDR3 reads CATTGSSTNTIYF. The CDR3 DNA sequence: TGTGCCACCACAGGGAGTTCGACAAACACCATATATTTT.

The V call is TRBV9, the J call TRBJ1-5; 7 bases align to TRBD1. The CDR3 covers 15 residues. J gave up 4 bases and V 0 bases, and 4 bases lay outside the gene matches. Per germline, CDR1 SGDLS and CDR2 YYNGEE. The CDR3 coding sequence is TGTGCCAGCAGCGTAGGGGGGACAGTAAATCAGCCCCAGCATTTT. This translates into CASSVGGTVNQPQHF.

The CDR3 sequence is CASTEGQGECNYGYTF. Here the CDR3 DNA reads TGTGCCAGCACCGAAGGACAGGGGGAATGCAACTATGGCTACACCTTC. The chain links TRBV21-1 to TRBJ1-2; the table assigns TRBD1, which was not confirmed against the DNA. TRBV21-1 has pseudogene status. This CDR3 is built from 16 residues.

This sequence joins TRBV7-8 and TRBJ1-2; D unclear. The V gene lost 5 bases and the J gene lost 8 bases, with 33 bases spanning the gap. There are 19 residues in the CDR3. Germline V gene lookup returns CDR1 SGHVS and CDR2 FQNEAQ. This CDR3 reads CASSPATRSELWPPGGYTF. The CDR3 region has the DNA TGTGCCAGCAGCCCCGCGACCAGATCCGAACTATGGCCGCCGGGGGGCTACACCTTC.

This chain links TRBV9 with TRBJ1-4; 7 bases align to TRBD1. Germline V gene sequence: CDR1 SGDLS, CDR2 YYNGEE. The CDR3 covers 14 residues. V trimming: 0 bases; J trimming: 12 bases; junction bases outside the gene matches: 8. The DNA of the CDR3 is TGTGCCAGCAGCGTAGCTGGGACAGTCGGGGAACTGTTTTTT. It yields the protein CASSVAGTVGELFF.

The chain is built from TRBV28 and TRBJ1-1, with TRBD1 matching over 7 bases. The germline gives CDR1 MDHEN, CDR2 SYDVKM. Germline trimming cut 5 bases from V and 0 bases from J; bases unmatched to any gene: 6. This CDR3 is built from 15 residues. CDR3 DNA sequence: TGTGCCAGCAGTCTGACCGGGACAGTGAACACTGAAGCTTTCTTT. This encodes CASSLTGTVNTEAFF.

This sequence joins TRBV18 and TRBJ2-5; 10 bases align to TRBD2. CDR3 length: 16 amino acids. From germline, CDR1 is KGHSH and CDR2 LQKENI. V dropped 3 bases and J dropped 1; count of bases not matched to a gene: 5. CDR3 nucleotides: TGTGCCAGCTCACCGAGCCTAGCGGGGGCCCAAGAGACCCAGTACTTC. Translation: CASSPSLAGAQETQYF.